This TCR beta chain is from a study of CD8+CD57+ T cells in acquired aplastic anemia. Study details: Recorded DNA amounts for sorted CD4+ and CD8+ cells had an average of 3.2 ug.

Many counts were recorded for this clonotype. The antigen remains undetermined. An expansion of CD8+CD57+ cells by flow cytometry had been shown in patients chosen for sequencing. Patients were therapy-naive when their blood was sampled. Study conclusions and caveats: Patients and controls had in common approximately 30 CD8+ CDR3 sequences.

The CDR3 is 15 residues long. V trimming: 3 bases; J trimming: 7 bases; junction bases outside the gene matches: 12. Germline assignment: CDR1 SGDLS and CDR2 YYNGEE. Using genomic DNA as the template, TCR beta VDJ and CDR3 profiling was carried out. MiXCR, applied by TCRdb to the reads, yields one record per CDR3 protein. Here the sample spans about 150,000 distinct CDR3 sequences, roughly 49% being singletons. The sample taken for sequencing was sorted CD4+, CD8+, or CD8+CD57+ T cells (not recorded which) from PBMCs. This sequence was found in a human donor with aplastic anemia. The rearrangement links TRBV9 to TRBJ1-2; 7 nucleotides agree with TRBD1. The CDR3 is CASSGGPQGRVGYTF. The DNA for the CDR3 is TGTGCCAGCAGCGGCGGGCCACAGGGGCGAGTTGGCTACACCTTC.